What follows describes a single T cell receptor beta chain. Per the original methods: Estimation of nucleated cell counts was performed using reference gene primer amplification. The table came from immunoSEQ multiplex PCR; TCRdb's copy has only in-frame clones and leaves some out. Clonal size and the V and J genes are those of that table, whereas D and trimming came from the DNA. The sample has 85,000 to 95,000 clones; approximately 80% are singletons. The data stem from a study of blood T cell repertoires in COVID-19. Study background: The cDNA or gDNA used as material had been derived from T cells, B-cell-depleted T cells, or PBMCs.

Germline values: CDR1 MNHEY, CDR2 SVGAGI. The CDR3 has 14 amino acids. Trimming took off 4 bases at V and 0 bases at J, with 8 bases between the two ends. The sequencing input was peripheral blood. This chain connects TRBV6-5 to TRBJ2-3; possibly TRBD1 for D (5 bases). The TCR was taken from an older man with acute or convalescent COVID-19. The CDR3 protein is CASSSGSSTDTQYF. CDR3 bases: TGTGCCAGCAGTTCAGGGTCTAGCACAGATACGCAGTATTTT.